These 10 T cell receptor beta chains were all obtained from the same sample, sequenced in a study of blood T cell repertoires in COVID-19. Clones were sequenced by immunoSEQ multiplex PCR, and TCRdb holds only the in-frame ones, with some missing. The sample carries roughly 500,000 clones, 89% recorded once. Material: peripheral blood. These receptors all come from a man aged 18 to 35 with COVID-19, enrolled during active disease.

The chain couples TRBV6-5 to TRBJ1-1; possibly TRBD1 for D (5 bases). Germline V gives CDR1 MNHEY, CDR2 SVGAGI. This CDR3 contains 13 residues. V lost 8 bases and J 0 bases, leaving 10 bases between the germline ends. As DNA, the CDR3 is TGTGCCAGCTCGACAGAAATGAACACTGAAGCTTTCTTT. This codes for CASSTEMNTEAFF.

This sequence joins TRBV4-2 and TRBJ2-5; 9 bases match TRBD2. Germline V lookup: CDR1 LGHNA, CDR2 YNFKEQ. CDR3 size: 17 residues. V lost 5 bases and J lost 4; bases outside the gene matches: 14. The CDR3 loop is CASSARKREERGETQYF. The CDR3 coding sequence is TGTGCCAGCAGCGCGAGGAAGCGGGAGGAACGGGGAGAGACCCAGTACTTC.

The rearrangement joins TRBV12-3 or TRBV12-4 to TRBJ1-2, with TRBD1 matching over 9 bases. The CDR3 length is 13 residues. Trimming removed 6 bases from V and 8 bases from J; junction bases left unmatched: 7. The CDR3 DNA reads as TGTGCCAGCAGCTCCGACAGGGGGAGCGGCTACACCTTC. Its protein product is CASSSDRGSGYTF.

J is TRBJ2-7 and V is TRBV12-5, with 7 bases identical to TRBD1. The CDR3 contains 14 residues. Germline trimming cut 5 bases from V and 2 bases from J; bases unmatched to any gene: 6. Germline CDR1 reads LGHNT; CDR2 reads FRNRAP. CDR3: CASGLNRGPYEQYF. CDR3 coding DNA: TGTGCTAGTGGTCTTAACAGGGGTCCCTACGAGCAGTACTTC.

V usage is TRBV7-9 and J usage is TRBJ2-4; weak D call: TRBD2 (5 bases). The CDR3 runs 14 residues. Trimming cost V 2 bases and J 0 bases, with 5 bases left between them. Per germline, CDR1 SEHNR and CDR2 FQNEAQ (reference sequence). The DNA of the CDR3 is TGTGCCAGCAGCTTACGGGGAGCCAAAAACATTCAGTACTTC. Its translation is CASSLRGAKNIQYF.

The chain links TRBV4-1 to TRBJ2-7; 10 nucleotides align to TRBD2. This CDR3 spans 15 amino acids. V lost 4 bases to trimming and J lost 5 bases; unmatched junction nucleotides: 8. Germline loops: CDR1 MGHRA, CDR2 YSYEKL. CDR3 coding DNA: TGCGCCAGCAGCCTATCACCGGGACTAGCGAACGAGCAGTACTTC. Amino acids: CASSLSPGLANEQYF.

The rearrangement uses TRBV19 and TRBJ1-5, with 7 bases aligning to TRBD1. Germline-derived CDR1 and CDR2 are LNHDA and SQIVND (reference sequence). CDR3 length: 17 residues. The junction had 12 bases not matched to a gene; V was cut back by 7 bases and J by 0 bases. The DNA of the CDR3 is TGTGCCAGTACCGAAAGGGGGACAGTACATAGCAATCAGCCCCAGCATTTT. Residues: CASTERGTVHSNQPQHF.

The CDR3 DNA reads TGTGCCAGCAGCGGGGCGTGGGCGAACGAGCAGTACTTC. Translated, it gives CASSGAWANEQYF. V usage is TRBV11-2 and J usage is TRBJ2-7; TRBD1 is a possible D gene (5 bases). CDR1 is SGHAT, CDR2 FQNNGV, per germline. The CDR3 runs to 13 residues. V lost 5 bases to trimming and J lost 5 bases, with 13 bases between them.

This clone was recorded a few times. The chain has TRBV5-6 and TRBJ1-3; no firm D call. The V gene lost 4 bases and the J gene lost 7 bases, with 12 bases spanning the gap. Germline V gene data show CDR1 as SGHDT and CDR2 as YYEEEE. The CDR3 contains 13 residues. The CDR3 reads CASSLDGSNTIYF. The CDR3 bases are TGTGCCAGCAGCCTGGACGGGTCGAACACCATATATTTT.

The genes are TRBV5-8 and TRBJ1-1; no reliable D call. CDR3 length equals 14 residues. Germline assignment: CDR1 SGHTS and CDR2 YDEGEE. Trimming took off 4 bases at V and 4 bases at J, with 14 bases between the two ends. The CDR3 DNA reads TGTGCCAGCAGCGCTCGTGGAGGGATCACTGAAGCTTTCTTT. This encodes CASSARGGITEAFF.